Each of the 18 T cell receptor beta chains below was sequenced from the same sample in a study of shared clonotypes between healthy human individuals. CD45RO negativity and positive selection for CCR7 defined naive CD8 cells, a population that excluded terminally differentiated effector memory CD45RA+ cells. Measured with immunoSEQ multiplex PCR; TCRdb has only the in-frame clones, and not every one. Seen here are more than 2 million clones, just under 95% observed once, and the top ten hold around 1.1%. Sequencing was performed on naive CD8+ T cells sorted from blood. The receptors were gathered from a man between 18 and 29 years old in good health.

This clone was recorded only once. This rearrangement joins TRBV27 to TRBJ2-5; D is perhaps TRBD2 (5 bases). The CDR3 has 17 residues. Germline CDR1 MNHEY, CDR2 SMNVEV (reference sequence). V lost 6 bases and J 0 bases, leaving 20 bases between the germline ends. CDR3 sequence: CASRERWERGYQETQYF. For the CDR3, the DNA is TGTGCCAGCAGGGAAAGGTGGGAACGAGGGTACCAAGAGACCCAGTACTTC.

V gene TRBV7-6 combines with J gene TRBJ2-3; tentative D call: TRBD1 (5 bases). This CDR3 has 16 residues. V was cut by 4 bases and J by 2 bases, with 16 bases left in between. The germline gives CDR1 SGHVS, CDR2 FNYEAQ. The CDR3 here is CASSSIAEQVTDTQYF. Written as DNA, the CDR3 is TGTGCCAGCAGCTCCATAGCAGAACAGGTCACAGATACGCAGTATTTT.

The chain employs TRBV27 and TRBJ2-5, with D possibly matching TRBD2 (6 bases). Germline values: CDR1 MNHEY, CDR2 SMNVEV (reference sequence). The length of the CDR3 is 14 residues. Trimming cost V 0 bases and J 2 bases, with 7 bases left between them. The CDR3, as DNA: TGTGCCAGCAGTTTATCGGAGGGACAAGAGACCCAGTACTTC. It is translated as CASSLSEGQETQYF.

The rearrangement joins TRBV4-1 to TRBJ2-7; no firm D call. The V end lost 1 base, the J end lost 7 bases, and 11 bases lay between the germline ends. Per germline, CDR1 MGHRA and CDR2 YSYEKL. The CDR3 totals 13 residues. The CDR3: CASSQVNLGEQYF. The DNA of the CDR3 is TGCGCCAGCAGCCAAGTCAATCTAGGGGAGCAGTACTTC.

The chain combines TRBV5-8 with TRBJ1-1, with no clear D. The V gene's germline CDR1 is SGHTS and CDR2 YDEGEE. V was shortened by 0 bases and J by 6 bases, with 6 bases between the two germline ends. The CDR3 runs to 12 residues. The CDR3 coding sequence is TGTGCCAGCAGCTTGGACAGACCTGAAGCTTTCTTT. It encodes CASSLDRPEAFF.

The chain links TRBV27 to TRBJ2-6; 9 positions agree with TRBD1. V lost 3 bases and J lost 4; bases outside the gene matches: 4. The CDR3 length is 16 residues. CDR1 is MNHEY, CDR2 SMNVEV, per germline (reference sequence). CDR3 residues: CASSLDRGPGANVLTF. The CDR3 bases are TGTGCCAGCAGTTTGGACAGGGGCCCCGGGGCCAACGTCCTGACTTTC.

The gene calls are TRBV19 and TRBJ2-7; weak D call: TRBD1 (7 bases). The V gene's germline CDR1 is LNHDA and CDR2 SQIVND (reference sequence). The CDR3 is made up of 15 amino acids. Trimming pared 4 bases from V and 2 bases from J, leaving 15 bases between. CDR3 sequence (DNA): TGTGCCAGTAGTAGGGGCGGGACAGAGACCTACGAGCAGTACTTC. As protein: CASSRGGTETYEQYF. Together with reference TRBV19 and TRBJ2-7, the CDR3 gives the full variable domain: DGGITQSPKYLFRKEGQNVTLSCEQNLNHDAMYWYRQDPGQGLRLIYYSQIVNDFQKGDIAEGYSVSREKKESFPLTVTSAQKNPTAFYLCASSRGGTETYEQYFGPGTRLTVT.

The V call is TRBV9, the J call TRBJ1-4; no definite D call. From germline, CDR1 is SGDLS and CDR2 YYNGEE. Trimming removed 5 bases at V and 2 bases at J, with 10 bases between. The CDR3 consists of 14 residues. The CDR3 sequence: CASSIATTNEKLFF. The CDR3 region has the DNA TGTGCCAGCAGTATCGCGACCACTAATGAAAAACTGTTTTTT.

CDR3 coding DNA: TGTGCCAGCAGCTTAGAGGGACAGGGGACTGGAAACACCATATATTTT. This gives the protein CASSLEGQGTGNTIYF. The gene calls are TRBV11-2 and TRBJ1-3; 10 nucleotides match TRBD1. J was trimmed by 2 bases and V by 0 bases; bases with no gene match: 1. The CDR3 extends over 16 amino acids. Germline values: CDR1 SGHAT, CDR2 FQNNGV.

The genes are TRBV11-2 and TRBJ1-2; 7 bases map to TRBD1. CDR1 and CDR2 (germline): SGHAT, FQNNGV. V gave up 4 bases and J gave up 3 bases; unmatched junction bases: 5. This CDR3 has 14 amino acids. The CDR3 is CASSSDRTHYGYTF. The CDR3 coding sequence is TGTGCCAGCAGCTCGGACAGGACACACTATGGCTACACCTTC.

There are a few counts of this clone. This chain joins TRBV27 and TRBJ2-2; tentative D call: TRBD2 (6 bases). V was shortened by 1 base and J by 8 bases, with 11 bases between the two germline ends. CDR3 length: 14 residues. The germline V gene encodes CDR1 MNHEY and CDR2 SMNVEV (reference sequence). The CDR3 protein is CASSLWAGIGELFF. Here the CDR3 DNA reads TGTGCCAGCAGTTTATGGGCGGGGATTGGGGAGCTGTTTTTT.

The CDR3 sequence is CAISEFGSTNEKLFF. CDR3 bases: TGTGCCATCAGTGAGTTTGGGTCAACTAATGAAAAACTGTTTTTT. V and J are TRBV10-3 and TRBJ1-4, with D unclear. CDR1 and CDR2 from the germline V gene are ENHRY and SYGVKD. Trimming stripped 1 base from V and 0 bases from J, with 6 bases between. The CDR3 sequence is 15 residues long.

Of note for this clone: This sample includes further DNA sequences coding for the same CDR3. The V call is TRBV27, the J call TRBJ2-5, with 7 bases matching TRBD1. The ends lost 4 bases at V and 0 bases at J; junction bases unmatched: 2. CDR1 MNHEY and CDR2 SMNVEV come from the germline V gene (reference sequence). CDR3 length equals 14 residues. The CDR3 is CASSSTGYQETQYF. In nucleotides, the CDR3 is TGTGCCAGCAGTTCGACAGGGTACCAAGAGACCCAGTACTTC.

This chain uses TRBV27 with TRBJ2-7; 9 bases are shared with TRBD1. Looked up from germline, CDR1 is MNHEY and CDR2 is SMNVEV (reference sequence). This CDR3 contains 13 residues. With V trimmed by 6 bases and J by 5 bases, 5 bases remained unmatched. CDR3: CASRKDRGHEQYF. The CDR3 region has the DNA TGTGCCAGCAGGAAGGACAGGGGCCACGAGCAGTACTTC.

This CDR3 reads CASSETGVNTGELFF. The CDR3, as DNA: TGCGCCAGCAGTGAGACGGGGGTAAACACCGGGGAGCTGTTTTTT. This chain uses TRBV4-1 with TRBJ2-2, with D tentatively TRBD2 (6 bases). V was cut by 6 bases and J by 2 bases, with 13 bases left in between. Germline V gene data show CDR1 as MGHRA and CDR2 as YSYEKL. The CDR3 length is 15 residues.

CDR3 loop: CASSLRLGDEAFF. In DNA, the CDR3 is TGTGCCAGCAGCTTGAGGCTTGGGGATGAAGCTTTCTTT. This chain joins TRBV5-6 and TRBJ1-1; D is undetermined. Trimming removed 1 base from V and 7 bases from J, with 11 bases in between. Germline loops: CDR1 SGHDT, CDR2 YYEEEE. This CDR3 region has 13 residues.

The CDR3 DNA is TGTGCCAGCAGCCCAGGAGGCGCCGGGGAGCTGTTTTTT. The encoded protein is CASSPGGAGELFF. The chain employs TRBV13 and TRBJ2-2, with D perhaps matching TRBD2 (5 bases). This CDR3 comprises 13 residues. The germline gives CDR1 PRHDT, CDR2 FYEKMQ (reference sequence). V lost 5 bases to trimming and J lost 6 bases, with 10 bases between them.

The chain is built from TRBV5-1 and TRBJ2-5, with D unclear. Germline values: CDR1 SGHRS, CDR2 YFSETQ. CDR3 size: 13 residues. V was pared by 6 bases and J by 2 bases, with 11 bases between. CDR3 region: CASKAGSQETQYF. The CDR3 nucleotides are TGCGCCAGCAAGGCCGGATCTCAAGAGACCCAGTACTTC.